This T cell receptor beta chain was profiled in a study of T-cell reconstitution after alpha-beta-depleted transplantation in children. Overall study findings and caveats: TCRbeta diversity was high at day 60 in some patients (a result of surviving recipient T cells and thymic progenitors). In patients about two months after transplant, alpha-beta T cells reportedly arose from several hundred expanded graft clones.

In this sample, this clonotype turned up once. Antigen unknown. TCRbeta library preparation incorporated unique molecular identifiers. TCRdb called the PCR reads again in MiXCR, with one record for every CDR3 protein. The sample lists approximately 490,000 distinct CDR3 sequences, roughly a tenth seen once, with just over 2% in the top ten. After removal of 5 bases from V and 7 bases from J, the junction contained 10 bases not matched to a gene. Germline V gene data show CDR1 as DFQATT and CDR2 as SNEGSKA (reference sequence). The CDR3 has 15 amino acids. The source is a child aged 2-15 years with inherited bone marrow failure, due to receive a stem cell transplant. The rearrangement joins TRBV20-1 to TRBJ2-3, with 12 bases lining up with TRBD2. The sample consisted of PBMCs, taken before TCRalphabeta/CD19-depleted stem cell transplant. CDR3 residues: CSAGRLAGASNTQYF. In DNA form, the CDR3 reads TGCAGTGCTGGCCGACTAGCGGGAGCGTCAAATACGCAGTATTTT.